Many counts were recorded for the clone carrying this TCR beta chain. Its antigen is unidentified. These data come from a study of human T cells and chemical hapten exposure. In the study overall: Variability of per-sample TCR yields stemmed mainly from small differences in pooled library volume. Study results and limitations: Sensitizing with DPC caused no change in TCRs above 1 in 1000 frequency.

The template was total RNA from unfractionated whole blood. As processed by the authors: Per sample, the median was around 100,000 TCRs, with values from around 24,000 to 710,000. In TCRdb, the 5' RACE reads were re-called with MiXCR into one record per CDR3 protein. In this record, the V and J calls reflect TCRdb's handling and not the investigators' own analysis. Among about 140,000 distinct CDR3 sequences listed, around 4.1% were seen once. The sequence was obtained from a female donor in good health.

The CDR3, as DNA: TGCGCCAGCAGCCCGGGTAGTACCGGGACCCAAGAGACCCAGTACTTC. Encoded protein: CASSPGSTGTQETQYF. The J gene is TRBJ2-5, the V gene TRBV5-1; D is perhaps TRBD1 or TRBD2 (5 bases each). CDR1 is SGHRS and CDR2 is YFSETQ in the germline V gene. V dropped 4 bases and J dropped 1 base, with 17 bases sitting between them. This CDR3 has 16 amino acids.